This T cell receptor (beta chain) was obtained from a study of blood T cell repertoires in COVID-19. Turning to the study itself: Nucleic acid was either cDNA or gDNA, and it came from T cells, B-cell-depleted T cells, or PBMCs.

Authors' processing steps: Estimation of nucleated cell counts relied on the amplification of reference gene primers. Profiled with immunoSEQ multiplex PCR; TCRdb holds only in-frame clones, not every one. V and J calls and clone size follow that table, whereas D and trimming were derived from the DNA. This table holds around 87,000 clones, around four fifths found once. The CDR3 loop spans 15 amino acids. V was cut by 1 base and J by 10 bases, with 14 bases left in between. CDR1 is LGHDT and CDR2 is YNNKEL in the germline V gene (reference sequence). The table lists this clone with a few counts. Specimen: peripheral blood. This receptor was obtained from a human donor in a cohort sampled during active COVID-19. This chain uses TRBV3-1 (or the pseudogene TRBV3-2) with TRBJ1-6, with D perhaps TRBD1 (5 bases). The CDR3 reads CASSQGLGARSPLHF. CDR3 bases: TGTGCCAGCAGCCAAGGTCTAGGGGCGCGATCACCCCTCCACTTT.